This TCR beta chain was captured in a study of T-cell reconstitution after alpha-beta-depleted transplantation in children (dated by TCRdb to the mid-2010s). At the level of the whole study: Using TCR repertoire profiling, the study quantitatively followed how T-cell immune reconstitution unfolded in children after TCRalphabeta/CD19-depleted allogeneic hematopoietic cell transplantation. Findings and caveats that apply to the study as a whole: In some patients, the high TCRbeta diversity seen at day 60 was put down to recipient T cells and intrathymic progenitors that had survived conditioning. The apparently early recovery of alphabetaT-cell counts about two months after transplant reportedly depended on only several hundred rapidly expanded clones that came from non-depleted graft cells. Over subsequent months, a decline in hyperexpanded clone frequencies was noted, and after one year, T-cell counts and TCRbeta diversity were mostly ascribed to newly produced T cells.

Regarding this clonotype: Its binding antigen is unknown. Base qualities were left out, and no much larger clone turns up one base away.

The sample's treatment or condition label, in plain terms: allogeneic hematopoietic cell transplantation with graft depleted of TCRalphabeta T cells and CD19 B cells. The transplant recipients were children given TCRalphabeta/CD19-depleted allogeneic hematopoietic cell grafts. Reading from cysteine to phenylalanine, the CDR3 counts 17 amino acids. Of the read, only the CDR3 DNA is kept; its 51 bases are in frame from base 1. V and J are truncated by 3 bases and 4 bases respectively, leaving an intervening sequence of 21 bases. Receptor libraries were prepared by PCR. The data were produced on an Illumina HiSeq 2500. TCR library preparation used molecular barcoding, with unique molecular identifiers applied to normalize quantification of the TCRbeta repertoire. TCRdb cleaned the public reads at Q25 with fastp, built clones with MiXCR and kept in-frame beta chains. Rows are combined by CDR3 protein, so each entry shows the most common genes and DNA. For this sample the table gives around 420,000 distinct CDR3 sequences, of which around 16% were detected only once. The ten largest account for 29% of the sample.

The chain employs TRBV12-3 or TRBV12-4 and TRBJ2-5, and TRBD2 may be the D gene, going by 5 matching bases. The receptor was isolated from a boy younger than two who had a stem cell transplant for Wiskott-Aldrich syndrome, so the T cells may come from the graft donor. The sample was PBMCs, mostly from graft donor cells, taken 360 days after TCRalphabeta/CD19-depleted stem cell transplant. The DNA reads as follows: TGTGCCAGCAGTTTCCGGGATAGGGTTCCACCACCAGAGACCCAGTACTTC. Its protein product is CASSFRDRVPPPETQYF.